This T cell receptor (beta chain) was recorded in a study of T cell repertoires in cytomegalovirus infection. About the study: Matching HLA type, along with CMV infection, was indicated by public TCR beta signatures.

Study observations and caveats: What dominated the ex vivo response were HLA-C-restricted CMV-specific TCR beta clonotypes.

The CDR3 consists of 12 residues. CDR1 and CDR2 from the germline V gene are SEHNR and FQNEAQ (reference sequence). The germline V and J ends were trimmed by 4 bases and 10 bases, with 13 bases remaining between them. This clonotype was seen a few times. Its target is not known. TCRdb passed the reads through MiXCR, listing each CDR3 protein once. The data hold around 450,000 distinct CDR3 sequences, with roughly 30% observed a single time. The chain uses TRBV7-9 and TRBJ1-2; D perhaps matches TRBD1 (6 bases). Sequencing was done on a sample of PBMCs. The sequence came from a human donor in good health (CMV status not recorded). Some clones in this sample may be carry-over from other donors' samples. The CDR3 protein is CASSSQDSSYTF. CDR3 in DNA: TGTGCCAGCAGCTCACAGGACAGTTCCTACACCTTC.